This T cell receptor (beta chain) was observed in a study of shared clonotypes between healthy human individuals. Study background: There were three CD4 naive, three CD4 memory, two CD8 naive and one CD8 memory plates per donor.

Clones were sequenced by immunoSEQ multiplex PCR, and TCRdb holds only the in-frame ones, with some missing. The sample carries some 2 million clones, around 95% recorded once. Points on this clone: What it binds is not known.

The V and J ends lost 3 bases and 0 bases respectively, with 12 bases between them. Germline values: CDR1 SNHLY, CDR2 FYNNEI. This CDR3 comprises 15 residues. Study-level points and caveats: Several donors shared about 5% of their naive CD4 clonotypes.

This rearrangement joins TRBV2 to TRBJ2-7, with D hard to call. Sequencing input: naive CD4+ T cells sorted from blood. As to subset: CD45RA+ positively selected. The sequence came from a man aged 18-30 years in good health. The CDR3 here is CASSDPSGPSYEQYF. Written as DNA, the CDR3 is TGTGCCAGCAGTGATCCCTCCGGGCCCTCCTACGAGCAGTACTTC.